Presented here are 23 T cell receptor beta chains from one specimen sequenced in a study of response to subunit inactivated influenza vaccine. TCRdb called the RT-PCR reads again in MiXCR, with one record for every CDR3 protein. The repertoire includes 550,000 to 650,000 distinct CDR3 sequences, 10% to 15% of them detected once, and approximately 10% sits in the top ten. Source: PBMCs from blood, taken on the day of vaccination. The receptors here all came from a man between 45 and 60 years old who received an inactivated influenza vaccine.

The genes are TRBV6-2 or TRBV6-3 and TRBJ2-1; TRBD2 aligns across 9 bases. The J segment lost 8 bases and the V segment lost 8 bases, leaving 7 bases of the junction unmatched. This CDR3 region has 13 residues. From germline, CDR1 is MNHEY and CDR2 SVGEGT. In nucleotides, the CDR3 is TGTGCCAGCCAGCGGGAGGTTTTTTATGAGCAGTTCTTC. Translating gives CASQREVFYEQFF.

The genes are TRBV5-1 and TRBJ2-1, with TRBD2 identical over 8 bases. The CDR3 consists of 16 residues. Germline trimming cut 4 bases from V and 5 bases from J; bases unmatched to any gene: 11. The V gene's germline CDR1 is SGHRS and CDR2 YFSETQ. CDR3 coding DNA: TGCGCCAGCAGCGCTACCGGGACTAGGCCAAACAATGAGCAGTTCTTC. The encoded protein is CASSATGTRPNNEQFF.

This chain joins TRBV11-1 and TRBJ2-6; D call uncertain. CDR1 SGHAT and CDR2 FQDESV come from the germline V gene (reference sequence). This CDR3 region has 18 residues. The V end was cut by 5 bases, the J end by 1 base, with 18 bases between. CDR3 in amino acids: CASSRYHLDGSGANVLTF. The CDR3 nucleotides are TGTGCCAGCAGCCGATATCATCTGGACGGGTCTGGGGCCAACGTCCTGACTTTC.

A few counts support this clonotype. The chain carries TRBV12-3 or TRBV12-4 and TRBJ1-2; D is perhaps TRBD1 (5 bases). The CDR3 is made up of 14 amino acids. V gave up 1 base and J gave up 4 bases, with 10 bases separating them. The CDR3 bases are TGTGCCAGCAGTTTAGGGGGCGAGTTCTATGGCTACACCTTC. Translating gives CASSLGGEFYGYTF.

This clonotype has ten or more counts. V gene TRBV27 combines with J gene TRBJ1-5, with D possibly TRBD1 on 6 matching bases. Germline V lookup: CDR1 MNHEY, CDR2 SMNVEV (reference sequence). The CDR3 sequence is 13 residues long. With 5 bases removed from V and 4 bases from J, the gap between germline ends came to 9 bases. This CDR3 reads CASSAGQNQPQHF. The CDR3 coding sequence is TGTGCCAGCAGTGCAGGACAGAATCAGCCCCAGCATTTT.

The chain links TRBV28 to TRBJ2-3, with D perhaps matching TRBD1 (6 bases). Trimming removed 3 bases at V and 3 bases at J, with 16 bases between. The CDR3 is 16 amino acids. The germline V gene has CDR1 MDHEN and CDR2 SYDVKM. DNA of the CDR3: TGTGCCAGCAGTTTCCTCGGACAGTTGAGGACAGATACGCAGTATTTT. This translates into CASSFLGQLRTDTQYF.

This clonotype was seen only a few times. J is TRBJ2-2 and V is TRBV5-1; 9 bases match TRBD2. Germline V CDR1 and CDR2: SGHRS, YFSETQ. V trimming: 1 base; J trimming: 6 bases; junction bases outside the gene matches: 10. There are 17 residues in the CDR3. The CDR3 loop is CASSLSARGGLAGELFF. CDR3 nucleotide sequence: TGCGCCAGCAGCTTGTCCGCGCGGGGGGGCCTCGCCGGGGAGCTGTTTTTT.

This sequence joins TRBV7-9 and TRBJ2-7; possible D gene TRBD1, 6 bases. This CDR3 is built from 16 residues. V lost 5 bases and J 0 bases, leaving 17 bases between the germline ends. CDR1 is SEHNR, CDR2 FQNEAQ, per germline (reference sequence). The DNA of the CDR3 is TGTGCCAGCAGCCCTGACAGGTTCCCGCTCTCCTACGAGCAGTACTTC. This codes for CASSPDRFPLSYEQYF.

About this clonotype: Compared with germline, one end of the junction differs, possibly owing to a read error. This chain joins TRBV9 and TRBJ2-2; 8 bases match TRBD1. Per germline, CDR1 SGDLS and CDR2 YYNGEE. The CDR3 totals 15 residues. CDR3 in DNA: TGTGCCAGCAGCCCCCGGACAGGGAACACCGGGGAGCTGGTTTTT. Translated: CASSPRTGNTGELVF.

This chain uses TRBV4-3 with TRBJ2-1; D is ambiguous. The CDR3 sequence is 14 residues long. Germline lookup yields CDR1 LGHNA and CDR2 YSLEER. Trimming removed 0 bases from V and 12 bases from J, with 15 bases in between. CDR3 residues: CASSQDHGERGQFF. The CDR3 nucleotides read TGCGCCAGCAGCCAAGATCATGGTGAAAGAGGGCAGTTCTTC.

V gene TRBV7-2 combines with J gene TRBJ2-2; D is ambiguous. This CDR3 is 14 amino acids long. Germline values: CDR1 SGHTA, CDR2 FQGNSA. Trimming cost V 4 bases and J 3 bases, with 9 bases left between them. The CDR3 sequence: CASSSQTHTGELFF. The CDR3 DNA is TGTGCCAGCAGCTCCCAGACGCACACCGGGGAGCTGTTTTTT. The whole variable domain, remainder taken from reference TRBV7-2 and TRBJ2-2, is GAGVSQSPSNKVTEKGKDVELRCDPISGHTALYWYRQSLGQGLEFLIYFQGNSAPDKSGLPSDRFSAERTGGSVSTLTIQRTQQEDSAVYLCASSSQTHTGELFFGEGSRLTVL.

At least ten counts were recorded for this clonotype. This CDR3 reads CAISDVDREAEAFF. The CDR3 region has the DNA TGTGCCATCAGTGATGTCGACAGGGAGGCTGAAGCTTTCTTT. The chain joins TRBV10-3 to TRBJ1-1; 7 bases are shared with TRBD1. Germline V CDR1 and CDR2: ENHRY, SYGVKD. The CDR3 extends over 14 amino acids. With 3 bases clipped from V and 6 bases from J, the junction kept 7 bases outside the gene matches.

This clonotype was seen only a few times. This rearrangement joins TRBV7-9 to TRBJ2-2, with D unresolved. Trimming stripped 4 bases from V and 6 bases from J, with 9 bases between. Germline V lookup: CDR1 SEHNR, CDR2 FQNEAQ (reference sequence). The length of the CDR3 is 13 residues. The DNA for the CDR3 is TGTGCCAGCAGCTCCCCAGAGGCCGGGGAGCTGTTTTTT. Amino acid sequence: CASSSPEAGELFF.

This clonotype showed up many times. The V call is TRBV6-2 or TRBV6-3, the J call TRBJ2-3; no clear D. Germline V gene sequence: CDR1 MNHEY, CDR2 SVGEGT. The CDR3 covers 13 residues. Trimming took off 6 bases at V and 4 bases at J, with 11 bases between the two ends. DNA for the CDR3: TGTGCCAGCAGCCCACCCAGCCCAGATACGCAGTATTTT. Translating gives CASSPPSPDTQYF.

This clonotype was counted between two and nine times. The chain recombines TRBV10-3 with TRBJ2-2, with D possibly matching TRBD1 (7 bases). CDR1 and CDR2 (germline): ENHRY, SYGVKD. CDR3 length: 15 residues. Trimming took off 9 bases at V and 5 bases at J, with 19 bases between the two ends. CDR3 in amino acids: CAMGAGQTVTGELFF. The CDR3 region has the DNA TGTGCCATGGGGGCGGGACAGACCGTTACCGGGGAGCTGTTTTTT.

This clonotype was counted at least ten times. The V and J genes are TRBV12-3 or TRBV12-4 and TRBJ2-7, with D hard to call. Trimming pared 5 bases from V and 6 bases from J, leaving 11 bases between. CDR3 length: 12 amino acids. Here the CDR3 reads CASSPVLLEQYF. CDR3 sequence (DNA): TGTGCCAGCAGTCCAGTGTTGCTCGAGCAGTACTTC.

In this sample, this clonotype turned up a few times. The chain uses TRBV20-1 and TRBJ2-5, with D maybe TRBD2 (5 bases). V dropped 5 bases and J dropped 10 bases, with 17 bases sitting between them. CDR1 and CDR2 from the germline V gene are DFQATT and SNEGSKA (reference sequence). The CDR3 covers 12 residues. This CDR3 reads CSAPRNLGDQYF. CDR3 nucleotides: TGCAGTGCTCCGAGGAACCTCGGGGACCAGTACTTC.

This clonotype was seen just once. This chain's CDR3 is CASSELGAGASSYEQYF. DNA for the CDR3: TGTGCCAGCAGTGAATTGGGAGCGGGGGCCAGCTCCTACGAGCAGTACTTC. V gene TRBV25-1 combines with J gene TRBJ2-7, with 8 bases matching TRBD2. The CDR3 is 17 amino acids. Germline CDR1 is MGHDK and CDR2 is SYGVNS. V trimming: 1 base; J trimming: 0 bases; junction bases outside the gene matches: 8.

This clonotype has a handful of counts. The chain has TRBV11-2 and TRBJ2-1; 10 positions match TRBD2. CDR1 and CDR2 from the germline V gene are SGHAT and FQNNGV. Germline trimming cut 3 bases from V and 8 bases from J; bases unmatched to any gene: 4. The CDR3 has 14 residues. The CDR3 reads CASSLERGGDEQFF. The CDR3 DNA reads TGTGCCAGCAGCTTGGAGCGGGGGGGCGATGAGCAGTTCTTC.

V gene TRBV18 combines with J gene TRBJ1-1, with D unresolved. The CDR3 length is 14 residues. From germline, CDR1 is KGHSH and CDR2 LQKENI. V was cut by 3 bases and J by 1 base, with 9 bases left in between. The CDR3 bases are TGTGCCAGCTCACCCAAGGTTGAGAACACTGAAGCTTTCTTT. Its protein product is CASSPKVENTEAFF.

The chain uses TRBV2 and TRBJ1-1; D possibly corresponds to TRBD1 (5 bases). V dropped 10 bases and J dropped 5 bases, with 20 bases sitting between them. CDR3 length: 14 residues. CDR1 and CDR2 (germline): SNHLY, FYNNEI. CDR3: CAIPAQGLGTEAFF. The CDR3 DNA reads TGTGCCATCCCCGCCCAGGGCCTGGGGACTGAAGCTTTCTTT.

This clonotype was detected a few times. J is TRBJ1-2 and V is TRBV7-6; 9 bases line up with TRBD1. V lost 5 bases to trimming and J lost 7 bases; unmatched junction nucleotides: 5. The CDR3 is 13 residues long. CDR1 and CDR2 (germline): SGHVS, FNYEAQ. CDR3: CASSAGTGSGYTF. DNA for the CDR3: TGTGCCAGCAGCGCTGGGACAGGGTCTGGCTACACCTTC.

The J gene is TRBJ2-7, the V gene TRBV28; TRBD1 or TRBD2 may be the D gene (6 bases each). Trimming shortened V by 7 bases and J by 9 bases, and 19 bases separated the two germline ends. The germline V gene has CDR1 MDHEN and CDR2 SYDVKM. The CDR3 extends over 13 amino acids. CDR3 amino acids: CASIPEGGAGQYF. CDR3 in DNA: TGTGCCAGCATCCCTGAGGGGGGCGCCGGGCAGTACTTC.